The subject of this entry is one TCR beta chain. The antigen remains undetermined. Once cultured for approximately 10 days, the cells underwent separation to obtain CD4+ T cells. Each participant received a vaccine that was either BNT162b2 or mRNA-1273, given as two doses. Using immunoSEQ multiplex PCR, the repertoire was profiled, and TCRdb retains in-frame clones only, with some absent. The sample has around 49,000 clones, approximately 72% seen once; the top ten hold about 8.6%. This sample was taken from a study of vaccination effects on CD4 cells after COVID-19. The germline V gene has CDR1 MRHNA and CDR2 SNTAGT. The trim removed 4 bases at V and 4 bases at J, leaving 5 bases unmatched. The CDR3 runs 14 residues.

Sequenced here: CD4+ T cells from PBMCs cultured without peptide, sampled after COVID-19 vaccination. The rearrangement joins TRBV6-4 to TRBJ2-3, with 7 bases that match TRBD2. The sequence came from a human donor who received a COVID-19 vaccine. CDR3 protein: CASSAAGEADTQYF. The CDR3 DNA reads as TGTGCCAGCAGTGCCGCGGGAGAAGCAGATACGCAGTATTTT.